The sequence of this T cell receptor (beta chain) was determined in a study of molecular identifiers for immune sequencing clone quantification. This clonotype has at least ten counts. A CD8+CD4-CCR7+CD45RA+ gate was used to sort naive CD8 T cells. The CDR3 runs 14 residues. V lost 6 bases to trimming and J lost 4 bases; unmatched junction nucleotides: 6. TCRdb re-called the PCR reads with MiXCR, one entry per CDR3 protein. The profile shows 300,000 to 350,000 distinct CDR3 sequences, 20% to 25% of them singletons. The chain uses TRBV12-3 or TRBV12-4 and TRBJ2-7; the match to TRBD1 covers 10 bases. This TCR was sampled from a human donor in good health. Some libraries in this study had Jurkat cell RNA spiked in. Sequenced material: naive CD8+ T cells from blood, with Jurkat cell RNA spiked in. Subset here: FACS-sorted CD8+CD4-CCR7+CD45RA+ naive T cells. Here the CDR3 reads CASRGDRGRYEQYF. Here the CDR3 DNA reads TGTGCCAGCAGAGGAGACAGGGGGCGTTACGAGCAGTACTTC.